A selection of T cell receptor beta chains follows, all from one sample in a study of vaccination and CD4 T cells after COVID-19. These receptors are not linked to any known antigen. TCRdb redid the calling of the PCR reads with MiXCR, one entry per CDR3 protein. The sample records some 7,400 distinct CDR3 sequences, about 34% being singletons. Sequenced sample: CD4+ T cells from blood, cultured in vitro. Source of these receptors: a human donor in good health. CDR3s include the opening cysteine and the closing phenylalanine or tryptophan. The order of the fields is D gene, J gene, clone size, V gene, CDR3 protein, CDR3 DNA. The D gene is left open where the match is weak. Rows may omit the clone size; those that give it use once, few, many or a size class.

TRBD1 TRBJ1-2 - TRBV30 CAWSFTGVVVYGYTF TGTGCCTGGAGTTTTACAGGGGTTGTAGTGTATGGCTACACCTTC
TRBD1 TRBJ1-5 few TRBV27 CASSFRVDLDRGHQPQHF TGTGCCAGCAGTTTCCGAGTTGACTTGGACAGGGGGCATCAGCCCCAGCATTTT
- TRBJ2-3 - TRBV11-1 CASSSSGGTYLTDTQYF TGTGCCAGCAGCTCCTCTGGGGGGACTTACCTCACAGATACGCAGTATTTT
- TRBJ1-1 - TRBV5-1 CASSLEGGSAFF TGCGCCAGCAGCTTGGAGGGCGGTAGTGCTTTCTTT
- TRBJ1-2 - TRBV12-3/TRBV12-4 CASSLTGDYGYTF TGTGCCAGCAGTTTAACGGGGGACTATGGCTACACCTTC
- TRBJ1-1 - TRBV29-1 CSVVRGDTEAFF TGCAGCGTTGTGAGGGGGGACACTGAAGCTTTCTTT
TRBD1 TRBJ1-3 - TRBV6-1 CASSIDRGTNTIYF TGTGCCAGCAGTATAGACAGGGGTACGAACACCATATATTTT
- TRBJ1-2 - TRBV12-3/TRBV12-4 CASSSYRNRGGYTF TGTGCCAGCAGTTCCTATCGCAACCGGGGGGGCTACACCTTC
- TRBJ2-5 - TRBV20-1 CSVPQAGVTQETQYF TGCAGTGTACCTCAGGCCGGGGTCACTCAAGAGACCCAGTACTTC
- TRBJ2-2 - TRBV7-9 CASSEGALNTGELFF TGTGCCAGCAGTGAAGGGGCTCTGAACACCGGGGAGCTGTTTTTT
- TRBJ1-1 few TRBV6-5 CASSYSNRAMNTEAFF TGTGCCAGCAGTTACTCGAACAGGGCGATGAACACTGAAGCTTTCTTT
- TRBJ2-7 - TRBV2 CASTGGSYEQYF TGTGCCAGCACTGGAGGGTCCTACGAGCAGTACTTC
- TRBJ1-2 few TRBV2 CASNNGRYGYTF TGTGCCAGCAACAATGGACGGTATGGCTACACCTTC
- TRBJ1-5 - TRBV2 CASTRGLDQPQHF TGTGCCAGCACTCGTGGCCTCGATCAGCCCCAGCATTTT
TRBD1 TRBJ2-7 few TRBV7-9 CASSPGTGVDYEQYF TGTGCCAGCAGCCCTGGGACAGGGGTGGACTACGAGCAGTACTTC
TRBD2 TRBJ2-1 - TRBV20-1 CSATISGGARRAYNEQFF TGCAGTGCTACCATTAGCGGGGGGGCCAGGCGCGCCTACAATGAGCAGTTCTTC
- TRBJ2-2 - TRBV12-3/TRBV12-4 CASRGQGHTGELFF TGTGCCAGCAGGGGCCAGGGGCACACCGGGGAGCTGTTTTTT
- TRBJ2-7 - TRBV19 CASRRGDEQYF TGTGCCAGTAGGAGGGGGGACGAGCAGTACTTC
- TRBJ2-2 - TRBV29-1 CSADRPNTGELFF TGCAGTGCTGACAGGCCGAACACCGGGGAGCTGTTTTTT
- TRBJ2-3 - TRBV5-1 CASSLDGGHGTTDTQYF TGCGCCAGCAGCTTGGATGGGGGCCACGGAACCACAGATACGCAGTATTTT
TRBD2 TRBJ2-5 few TRBV27 CASGTSGGAIQETQYF TGTGCCAGCGGGACTAGCGGGGGTGCGATCCAAGAGACCCAGTACTTC
- TRBJ1-3 - TRBV6-1 CASRSFSGNTIYF TGTGCCAGCAGATCTTTCTCTGGAAACACCATATATTTT
TRBD1 TRBJ1-2 few TRBV6-1 CASTLDATGVYGYTF TGTGCCAGCACTCTCGACGCGACAGGGGTCTATGGCTACACCTTC
- TRBJ1-2 few TRBV2 CASSEGRINYGYTF TGTGCCAGCAGTGAAGGAAGAATTAACTATGGCTACACCTTC
- TRBJ1-6 medium-sized TRBV5-1 CASSPQGYSYNSPLHF TGCGCCAGCAGCCCACAGGGTTATTCCTATAATTCACCCCTCCACTTT
TRBD2 TRBJ2-5 few TRBV20-1 CSASGTNQETQYF TGCAGTGCTTCGGGGACTAACCAAGAGACCCAGTACTTC
TRBD1 TRBJ2-2 - TRBV5-1 CASSFGRTGGAGELFF TGCGCCAGCAGCTTCGGCCGGACAGGGGGTGCCGGGGAGCTGTTTTTT
TRBD1 TRBJ1-1 - TRBV27 CASSLRAGGPNTEAFF TGTGCCAGCAGTCTAAGGGCAGGGGGCCCGAACACTGAAGCTTTCTTT
- TRBJ1-5 - TRBV11-2 CASSLDRGANQPQHF TGTGCCAGCAGCTTAGATCGAGGGGCCAATCAGCCCCAGCATTTT
TRBD1 TRBJ1-5 few TRBV27 CASSPNRGRGNQPQHF TGTGCCAGCAGTCCCAACAGGGGTCGTGGCAATCAGCCCCAGCATTTT
- TRBJ1-5 few TRBV7-2 CASSYRRDTSSPQHF TGTGCCAGCAGCTACCGACGGGACACCTCCTCGCCCCAGCATTTT
- TRBJ2-5 medium-sized TRBV11-2 CASSFSRLVFVETQYF TGTGCCAGCAGCTTTAGTCGGCTTGTGTTCGTGGAGACCCAGTACTTC
- TRBJ2-5 - TRBV10-2 CASNGIRQETQYF TGCGCCAGCAATGGGATTCGCCAAGAGACCCAGTACTTC
- TRBJ1-1 - TRBV30 CAWRWNTEAFF TGTGCCTGGAGGTGGAACACTGAAGCTTTCTTT
- TRBJ2-2 few TRBV6-1 CASREGRTNTGELFF TGTGCCAGCAGGGAAGGTAGAACGAACACCGGGGAGCTGTTTTTT
- TRBJ2-1 - TRBV7-3 CASSLTGALREQFF TGTGCCAGCAGCTTAACCGGGGCCCTCCGGGAGCAGTTCTTC
- TRBJ1-2 few TRBV12-3/TRBV12-4 CASSFSGLNYGYTF TGTGCCAGCAGTTTCTCGGGACTTAACTATGGCTACACCTTC
TRBD2 TRBJ2-5 few TRBV5-4 CASSRGTSGEETQYF TGTGCCAGCAGCCGAGGGACTAGCGGGGAAGAGACCCAGTACTTC
- TRBJ2-1 - TRBV7-3 CASTPRRSSYNEQFF TGTGCCAGTACGCCACGGCGCAGCTCCTACAATGAGCAGTTCTTC
- TRBJ1-2 few TRBV15 CATSGELWGYTF TGTGCCACCAGCGGCGAATTGTGGGGCTACACCTTC
- TRBJ1-6 - TRBV6-5 CASSYVRAEDSPLHF TGTGCCAGCAGTTACGTCAGGGCGGAAGATTCACCCCTCCACTTT
- TRBJ1-2 - TRBV7-2 CASSLAGGGRYYGYTF TGTGCCAGCAGCTTAGCGGGTGGCGGCCGGTACTATGGCTACACCTTC
TRBD2 TRBJ2-5 - TRBV6-1 CASSHLAGRWDSQETQYF TGTGCCAGCAGTCACCTAGCGGGGCGGTGGGACTCCCAAGAGACCCAGTACTTC
TRBD2 TRBJ2-5 few TRBV7-3 CASSPGTSGEQETQYF TGTGCCAGCAGCCCCGGGACTAGCGGCGAACAAGAGACCCAGTACTTC
TRBD1 TRBJ1-6 - TRBV3-1 CASSSGQGAVGSPLHF TGTGCCAGCAGCAGTGGACAGGGGGCAGTAGGCTCACCCCTCCACTTT
- TRBJ1-5 few TRBV19 CASSLDRNQPQHF TGTGCCAGTAGCCTCGACAGGAATCAGCCCCAGCATTTT
- TRBJ1-1 few TRBV19 CASSIREISTEAFF TGTGCCAGTAGTATAAGGGAGATCAGCACTGAAGCTTTCTTT
- TRBJ2-5 once TRBV7-9 CASSYSQETQYF TGTGCCAGCAGCTACAGCCAAGAGACCCAGTACTTC